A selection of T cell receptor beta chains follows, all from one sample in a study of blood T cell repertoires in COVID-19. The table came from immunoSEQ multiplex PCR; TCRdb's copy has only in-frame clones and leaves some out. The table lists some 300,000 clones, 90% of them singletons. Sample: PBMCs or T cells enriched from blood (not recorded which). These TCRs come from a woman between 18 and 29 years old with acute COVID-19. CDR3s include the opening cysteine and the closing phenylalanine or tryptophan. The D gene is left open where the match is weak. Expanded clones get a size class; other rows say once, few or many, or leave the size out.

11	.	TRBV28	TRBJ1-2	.	TGTGCCAGCAAAGCTCTCTATGGCTACACCTTC	CASKALYGYTF
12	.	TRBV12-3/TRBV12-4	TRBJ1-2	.	TGTGCCAGCAGCCTGCAGGGCTATGGCTACACCTTC	CASSLQGYGYTF
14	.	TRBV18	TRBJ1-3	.	TGTGCCAGCTCGGACACACTCTCTGGAAACACCATATATTTT	CASSDTLSGNTIYF
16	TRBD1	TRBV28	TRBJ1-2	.	TGTGCCAGCAGCTCCGACAGGGGGCTGGCGAACTATGGCTACACCTTC	CASSSDRGLANYGYTF
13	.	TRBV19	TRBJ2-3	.	TGTGCCAGTAAGCCCCCCCGGGCAGATACGCAGTATTTT	CASKPPRADTQYF
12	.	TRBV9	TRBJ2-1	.	TGTGCCAGCAGCGTAGTAGTAAATGAGCAGTTCTTC	CASSVVVNEQFF
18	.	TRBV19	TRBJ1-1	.	TGTGCCAGTAGTATAGATTCACGGGGGTTGAGGATGAACACTGAAGCTTTCTTT	CASSIDSRGLRMNTEAFF
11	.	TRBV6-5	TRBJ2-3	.	TGTGCCAGCAAGGACTTCTCATTGGAGTATTTT	CASKDFSLEYF
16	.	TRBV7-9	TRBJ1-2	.	TGTGCCAGCACAGATGTATCCGGACAGTGGAACTATGGCTACACCTTC	CASTDVSGQWNYGYTF
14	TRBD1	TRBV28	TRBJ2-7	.	TGTGCCAGCAGTACTAGACAGGGGGCCTACGAGCAGTACTTC	CASSTRQGAYEQYF
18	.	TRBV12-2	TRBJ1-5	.	TGTGCAAGTCGCTTAGCGGAACCACAGGGAGCAGATGAACAGCCCCAGCATTTT	CASRLAEPQGADEQPQHF
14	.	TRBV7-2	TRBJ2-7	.	TGTGCCAGCAGCACCCGACGAGGTCTCGACGAGCAGTACTTC	CASSTRRGLDEQYF
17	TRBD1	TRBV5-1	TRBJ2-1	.	TGCGCCAGCAGCTTGAACGGACAGGGAATCTCTTACAATGAGCAGTTCTTC	CASSLNGQGISYNEQFF
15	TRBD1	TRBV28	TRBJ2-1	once	TGTGCCAGCAGTTTTCCAGGGGGCTTTTCTCATGAGCAGTTCTTC	CASSFPGGFSHEQFF
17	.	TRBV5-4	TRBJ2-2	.	TGTGCCAGCAGCCACCGAGAAGGGGCGTTAAATACCGGGGAGCTGTTTTTT	CASSHREGALNTGELFF
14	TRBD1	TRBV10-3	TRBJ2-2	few	TGTGCCATCAGTGGGAGGACAGGGACCGGGGAGCTGTTTTTT	CAISGRTGTGELFF
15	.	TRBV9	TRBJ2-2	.	TGTGCCAGCAGCGTAGCGGGACAGAACACCGGGGAGCTGTTTTTT	CASSVAGQNTGELFF
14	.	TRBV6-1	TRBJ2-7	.	TGTGCCAGCAGTGAAGACAGGGACTCCTACGAGCAGTACTTC	CASSEDRDSYEQYF
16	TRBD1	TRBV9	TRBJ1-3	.	TGTGCCAGCAGCACTGACAGGGGCCGCTCTGGAAACACCATATATTTT	CASSTDRGRSGNTIYF
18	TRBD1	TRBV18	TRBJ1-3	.	TGTGCCAGCTCACCAGCGGCCGGGACAGGGATCTCTGGAAACACCATATATTTT	CASSPAAGTGISGNTIYF
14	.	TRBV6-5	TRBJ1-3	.	TGTGCCAGTAAAGACAGTGCCTCTGGAAACACCATATATTTT	CASKDSASGNTIYF
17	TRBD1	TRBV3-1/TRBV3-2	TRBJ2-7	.	TGTGCCAGCAGCCAAGATATGGGACAGGGGGCTTATAAGGAGCAGTACTTC	CASSQDMGQGAYKEQYF
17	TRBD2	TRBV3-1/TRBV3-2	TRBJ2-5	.	TGTGCCAGCAGTCTGCTACTAGCGGGAGGGCCCGGAGAGACCCAGTACTTC	CASSLLLAGGPGETQYF
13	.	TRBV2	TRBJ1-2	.	TGTGCCAGCAGTGAAGGCATGAGCTATGGCTACACCTTC	CASSEGMSYGYTF
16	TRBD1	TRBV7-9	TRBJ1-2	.	TGTGCCAGCAGCTCGACTACAGGGGGGCTGGTCTATGGCTACACCTTC	CASSSTTGGLVYGYTF
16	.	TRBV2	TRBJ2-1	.	TGTGCCAGCAGTGACCCTAGGGGGAGAGACTACAATGAGCAGTTCTTC	CASSDPRGRDYNEQFF
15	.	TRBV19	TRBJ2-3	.	TGTGCCAGTAGTATAGGGGGGGCGGGGGCAAGAACGCAGTATTTT	CASSIGGAGARTQYF
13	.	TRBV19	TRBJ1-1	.	TGTGCCAGTAGTCGAACAGGCCTCACTGAAGCTTTCTTT	CASSRTGLTEAFF
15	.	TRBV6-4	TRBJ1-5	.	TGTGCCAGCAGTGAGGAGGGCTTACCGAATCAGCCCCAGCATTTT	CASSEEGLPNQPQHF
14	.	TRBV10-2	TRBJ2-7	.	TGCGCCAGCCTTTTCAGGGGAAGCTCCTACGAGCAGTACTTC	CASLFRGSSYEQYF
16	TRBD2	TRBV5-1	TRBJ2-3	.	TGCGCCAGCAGCTTGGATGGGCTAGCGGGATTAAATACGCAGTATTTT	CASSLDGLAGLNTQYF
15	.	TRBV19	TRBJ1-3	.	TGTGCCAGTAGTATAGTGGCACAAACTGGAAACACCATATATTTT	CASSIVAQTGNTIYF
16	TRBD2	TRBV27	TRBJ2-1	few	TGTGCCAGCAGTTCGATACTAGCGGGAGGGGTCGGTGAGCAGTTCTTC	CASSSILAGGVGEQFF
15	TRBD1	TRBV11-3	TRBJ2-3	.	TGTGCCAGCAGCCCGGGACAGGGACGCACAGATACGCAGTATTTT	CASSPGQGRTDTQYF
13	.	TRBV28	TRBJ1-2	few	TGTGCCAGCAGTTTAGGACAGAACTATGGCTACACCTTC	CASSLGQNYGYTF
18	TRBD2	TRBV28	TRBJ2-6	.	TGTGCCAGCAGTCCCCGACTAGCGGGAGCTTCTGGGGCCAACGTCCTGACTTTC	CASSPRLAGASGANVLTF
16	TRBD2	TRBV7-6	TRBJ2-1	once	TGTGCCAGCAGCCCACCGGGGCTAGCGGGTTACAATGAGCAGTTCTTC	CASSPPGLAGYNEQFF
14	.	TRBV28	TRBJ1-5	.	TGTGCCAGCAGTAGGACAGAGCGGAGTCAGCCCCAGCATTTT	CASSRTERSQPQHF
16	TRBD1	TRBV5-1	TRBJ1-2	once	TGCGCCAGCAGCTTCCCCCCGGGACAGGGGATGGGTGGCTACACCTTC	CASSFPPGQGMGGYTF
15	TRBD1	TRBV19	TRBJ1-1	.	TGTGCCAGTAGTACCCAACAGGGGGTTGGGACTGAAGCTTTCTTT	CASSTQQGVGTEAFF
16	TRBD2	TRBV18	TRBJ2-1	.	TGTGCCAGCTCACCACCGGGACTAGCGGGATACAATGAGCAGTTCTTC	CASSPPGLAGYNEQFF
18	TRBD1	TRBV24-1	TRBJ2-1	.	TGTGCCACCAGTGAGGACAGGGGGCGAATTTTCTCCTACAATGAGCAGTTCTTC	CATSEDRGRIFSYNEQFF
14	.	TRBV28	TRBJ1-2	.	TGTGCCAGCAGACTGGCAGGGCCCTCCTATGGCTACACCTTC	CASRLAGPSYGYTF
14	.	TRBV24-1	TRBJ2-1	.	TGTGCCACCAGTGAAGGTAGCGCATACAATGAGCAGTTCTTC	CATSEGSAYNEQFF
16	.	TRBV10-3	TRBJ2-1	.	TGTGCCATCCCGACCGGCCCGAGAGCGGTGTACAATGAGCAGTTCTTC	CAIPTGPRAVYNEQFF
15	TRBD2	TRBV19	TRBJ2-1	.	TGTGCCAGTAGTCCCGTAACTAGCGGGAGAAATGAGCAGTTCTTC	CASSPVTSGRNEQFF
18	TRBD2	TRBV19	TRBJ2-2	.	TGTGCCAGTAGCCCCGGGACTAGCGGTGTAAAGAACACCGGGGAGCTGTTTTTT	CASSPGTSGVKNTGELFF
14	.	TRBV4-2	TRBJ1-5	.	TGTGCCAGCAGCCAAGAGGACATCAATCAGCCCCAGCATTTT	CASSQEDINQPQHF
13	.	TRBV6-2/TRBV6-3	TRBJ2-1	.	TGTGCCAGCAGTTACCTCGACTACCTTGAGCAGTTCTTC	CASSYLDYLEQFF
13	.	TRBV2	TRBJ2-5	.	TGTGCCAGCATAATAGAAGTCCAAGAGACCCAGTACTTC	CASIIEVQETQYF
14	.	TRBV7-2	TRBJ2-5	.	TGTGCCAGCAGCTTAGGAGTGGGAGAGAAGACCCAGTACTTC	CASSLGVGEKTQYF
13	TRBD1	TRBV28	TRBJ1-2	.	TGTGCCAGCAGTTTAACAGGGGGCTATGGCTACACCTTC	CASSLTGGYGYTF
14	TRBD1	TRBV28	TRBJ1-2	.	TGTGCCAGCAGTTTATTGGCAGGGGGCTATGGCTACACCTTC	CASSLLAGGYGYTF
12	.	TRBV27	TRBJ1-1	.	TGTGCCACCAGTTCCTACGGCACTGAAGCTTTCTTT	CATSSYGTEAFF
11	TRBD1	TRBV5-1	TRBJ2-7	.	TGCGCCAGCAGCTTGGATGGGACAGTCTACTTC	CASSLDGTVYF
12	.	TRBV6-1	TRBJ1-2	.	TGTGCCAGCAGTGAACTACTGTATGGCTACACCTTC	CASSELLYGYTF
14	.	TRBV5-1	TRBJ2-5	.	TGCGCCAGCAGCTTGACGCTAGTTCAAGAGACCCAGTACTTC	CASSLTLVQETQYF